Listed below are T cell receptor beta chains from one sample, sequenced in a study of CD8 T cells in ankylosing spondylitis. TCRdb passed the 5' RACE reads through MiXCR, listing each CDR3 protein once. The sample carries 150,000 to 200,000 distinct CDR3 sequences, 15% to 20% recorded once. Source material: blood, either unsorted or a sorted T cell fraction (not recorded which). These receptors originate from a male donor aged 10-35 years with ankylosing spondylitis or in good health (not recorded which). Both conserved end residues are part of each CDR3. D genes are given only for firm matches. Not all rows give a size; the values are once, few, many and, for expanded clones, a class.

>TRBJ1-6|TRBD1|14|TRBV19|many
TGTGCCAGTAGTACCGGGACAGGGGTTTCACCCCTCCACTTT
CASSTGTGVSPLHF
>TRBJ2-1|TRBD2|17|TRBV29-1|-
TGCAGCGTTGGGGGGAGAAAAATAGCGGGAGGGCCGGGTGAGCAGTTCTTC
CSVGGRKIAGGPGEQFF
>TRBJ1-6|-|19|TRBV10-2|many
TGCGCCAGCAGTGAGATCCCCCCCGGGGGGAGCTCCTATAATTCACCCCTCCACTTT
CASSEIPPGGSSYNSPLHF
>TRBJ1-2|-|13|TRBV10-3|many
TGTGCCATCCAAGAGGACAGCAACTATGGCTACACCTTC
CAIQEDSNYGYTF
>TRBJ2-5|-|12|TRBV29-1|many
TGCAGCGTGGGACACTCTATTGAGACCCAGTACTTC
CSVGHSIETQYF
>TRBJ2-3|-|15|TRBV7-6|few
TGTGCCAGCAGCCCGGGGGTATCAGTAGGAGATACGCAGTATTTT
CASSPGVSVGDTQYF
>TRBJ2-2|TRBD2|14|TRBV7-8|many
TGTGCCAGCAGCTTAAAACTAGCGGGAGTGGAGCTGTTTTTT
CASSLKLAGVELFF
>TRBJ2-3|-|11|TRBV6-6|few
TGTGCCAGCACGGGAACAGATACGCAGTATTTT
CASTGTDTQYF
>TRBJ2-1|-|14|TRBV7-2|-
TGTGCCAGCAGCTACCGGGCCACTTTACTCGAGCAGTTCTTC
CASSYRATLLEQFF
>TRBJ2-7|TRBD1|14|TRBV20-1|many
TGCAGTGCCCGGGACAGACGACGATCCTACGAGCAGTACTTC
CSARDRRRSYEQYF
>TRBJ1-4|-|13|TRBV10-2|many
TGCGCCAGCACCCCCGACTCCCGAGGAAAACTGTTTTTT
CASTPDSRGKLFF
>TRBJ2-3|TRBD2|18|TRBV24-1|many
TGTGCCACCAGTGGCCGGAGGCTAGCGGGAGGAACCACAGATACGCAGTATTTT
CATSGRRLAGGTTDTQYF
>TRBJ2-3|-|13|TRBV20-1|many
TGCAGTGCTAGGGCGGGAAGCACAGATACGCAGTATTTT
CSARAGSTDTQYF
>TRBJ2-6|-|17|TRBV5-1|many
TGCGCCAGCAGCCTGTTTGCACGGAACTCTGGGGCCAACGTCCTGACTTTC
CASSLFARNSGANVLTF
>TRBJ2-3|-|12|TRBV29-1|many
TGCAGCGTTACCCGGGACCCAGATACGCAGTATTTT
CSVTRDPDTQYF
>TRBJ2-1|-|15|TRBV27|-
TGTGCCAGCAGTTTCGGACGGGGGTCCTACAATGAGCAGTTCTTC
CASSFGRGSYNEQFF
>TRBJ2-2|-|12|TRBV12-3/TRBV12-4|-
TGTGCCAGCAACCAGGGTCCCGGGGAGCTGTTTTTT
CASNQGPGELFF
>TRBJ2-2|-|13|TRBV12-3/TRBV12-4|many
TGTGCCAGCAGTCTTCAGAACACCGGGGAGCTGTTTTTT
CASSLQNTGELFF
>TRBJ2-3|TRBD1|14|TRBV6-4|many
TGTGCCAGCAGCCGACAGGGTGGCACAGATACGCAGTATTTT
CASSRQGGTDTQYF
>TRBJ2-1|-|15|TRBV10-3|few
TGTGCCATCAGTGATGGGCGGGAAGGAGGGAATGAGCAGTTCTTC
CAISDGREGGNEQFF